Listed below are T cell receptor beta chains from one sample, sequenced in a study of Ad26.COV2.S vaccination and SARS-CoV-2 variants. Here immunoSEQ multiplex PCR was the method, and the copy in TCRdb shows in-frame clones only, minus some. The sample consists of just over 350,000 clones, 80% to 90% of them appearing once. The input for sequencing was peripheral blood, taken in a trial of Ad26.COV2.S vaccine versus placebo. The source is a person aged 18 to 65 who received the Ad26.COV2.S COVID-19 vaccine or a placebo. CDR3s include the opening cysteine and the closing phenylalanine or tryptophan. The D gene is left open where the match is weak. Clone size is shown for a subset of rows, as once, few, many or a class of expanded clone.

TRBJ1-2 | TRBD1 | TRBV2 | 12 | - | CASSNRGYGYTF | TGTGCCAGCAGCAACAGGGGTTATGGCTACACCTTC
TRBJ1-5 | - | TRBV4-3 | 16 | - | CASSQDLAALNQPQHF | TGCGCCAGCAGCCAAGATCTGGCGGCATTAAATCAGCCCCAGCATTTT
TRBJ2-5 | TRBD1 | TRBV7-2 | 15 | - | CASSPDRARQETQYF | TGTGCCAGCAGCCCGGACAGGGCGAGGCAAGAGACCCAGTACTTC
TRBJ1-5 | - | TRBV19 | 15 | - | CASSFDGGYNQPQHF | TGTGCCAGTAGTTTCGACGGCGGATACAATCAGCCCCAGCATTTT
TRBJ2-1 | TRBD2 | TRBV6-6 | 13 | - | CASRSGGNNEQFF | TGTGCCAGCAGGTCGGGAGGGAACAATGAGCAGTTCTTC
TRBJ2-5 | - | TRBV21-1 | 13 | - | CASRDPQGETQYF | TGTGCCAGCAGGGACCCTCAGGGGGAGACCCAGTACTTC
TRBJ1-1 | - | TRBV9 | 14 | - | CASSVGGLGTEAFF | TGTGCCAGCAGCGTGGGGGGCTTGGGCACTGAAGCTTTCTTT
TRBJ2-2 | TRBD2 | TRBV9 | 15 | - | CASSVAGANTGELFF | TGTGCCAGCAGCGTGGCGGGAGCGAACACCGGGGAGCTGTTTTTT
TRBJ2-4 | TRBD2 | TRBV28 | 15 | - | CASSTMWGGKNIQYF | TGTGCCAGCAGTACGATGTGGGGGGGAAAAAACATTCAGTACTTC
TRBJ2-5 | TRBD1 | TRBV28 | 14 | - | CASSSPGGLETQYF | TGTGCCAGCAGTTCGCCAGGGGGTCTGGAGACCCAGTACTTC
TRBJ2-2 | TRBD2 | TRBV5-1 | 16 | - | CASSPELAGGTGELFF | TGCGCCAGCAGCCCCGAACTAGCGGGAGGCACCGGGGAGCTGTTTTTT
TRBJ1-2 | - | TRBV7-9 | 12 | - | CASSLSGSGYTF | TGTGCCAGCAGCTTATCAGGGAGCGGCTACACCTTC
TRBJ2-3 | - | TRBV24-1 | 13 | - | CATSDAAGDTQYF | TGTGCCACCAGTGACGCGGCGGGGGATACGCAGTATTTT
TRBJ2-5 | TRBD2 | TRBV14 | 19 | - | CASSQVRLAGNLRCETQYF | TGTGCCAGCAGCCAAGTGAGACTAGCGGGGAACCTTCGGTGCGAGACCCAGTACTTC
TRBJ2-7 | TRBD2 | TRBV7-2 | 16 | - | CASSLMNSGGAGEQYF | TGTGCCAGCAGCTTAATGAATAGCGGGGGGGCGGGCGAGCAGTACTTC
TRBJ1-2 | - | TRBV10-3 | 14 | - | CAISDQGGPYGYTF | TGTGCCATCAGTGACCAGGGCGGACCTTATGGCTACACCTTC
TRBJ1-5 | - | TRBV7-9 | 14 | - | CASSLGNSNQPQHF | TGTGCCAGCAGCTTAGGAAATAGCAATCAGCCCCAGCATTTT
TRBJ1-1 | TRBD1 | TRBV6-7 | 19 | - | CASTLTRDRECRCGPEAFF | TGTGCCAGCACGCTAACCCGGGACAGGGAGTGTAGGTGCGGGCCTGAAGCTTTCTTT
TRBJ1-1 | - | TRBV18 | 17 | - | CASSPVGPTLMNTEAFF | TGTGCCAGCTCACCTGTGGGCCCCACCCTCATGAACACTGAAGCTTTCTTT
TRBJ2-3 | TRBD2 | TRBV2 | 15 | few | CASRSSSGIVDTQYF | TGTGCCAGCCGCTCCTCTAGCGGGATTGTAGATACGCAGTATTTT
TRBJ1-5 | - | TRBV6-1 | 16 | - | CASSEDGRGWNQPQHF | TGTGCCAGCAGTGAAGACGGCAGGGGATGGAATCAGCCCCAGCATTTT
TRBJ2-7 | - | TRBV28 | 15 | - | CASSFGSTSSYEQYF | TGTGCCAGCAGTTTTGGGTCTACAAGCTCCTACGAGCAGTACTTC
TRBJ2-3 | - | TRBV12-3/TRBV12-4 | 13 | - | CASSFWPTDTQYF | TGTGCCAGCAGTTTCTGGCCCACAGATACGCAGTATTTT
TRBJ2-1 | TRBD1 | TRBV6-5 | 14 | - | CASTRTGSSDEQFF | TGTGCCAGCACTCGGACAGGGAGTAGCGATGAGCAGTTCTTC
TRBJ1-4 | - | TRBV9 | 13 | - | CASSVGWGEKLFF | TGTGCCAGCAGCGTAGGTTGGGGTGAAAAACTGTTTTTT
TRBJ1-1 | - | TRBV7-2 | 14 | - | CASSLVVHNTEAFF | TGTGCCAGCAGCTTAGTAGTACACAACACTGAAGCTTTCTTT
TRBJ1-3 | - | TRBV7-2 | 14 | - | CASSSRSSGNTIYF | TGTGCCAGCAGCTCTCGTTCCTCTGGAAACACCATATATTTT
TRBJ2-3 | - | TRBV7-7 | 16 | few | CASSSGSSNLADTQYF | TGTGCTAGCAGCTCCGGATCGTCGAACCTGGCAGATACGCAGTATTTT
TRBJ2-7 | - | TRBV5-4 | 13 | - | CASSRDTSYEQYF | TGTGCCAGCAGCCGAGACACCTCCTACGAGCAGTACTTC
TRBJ2-7 | - | TRBV9 | 13 | - | CASSPASGNEQYF | TGTGCCAGCAGCCCTGCGTCCGGGAACGAGCAGTACTTC
TRBJ1-1 | - | TRBV19 | 13 | - | CASSMGGNTEAFF | TGTGCCAGTAGTATGGGAGGGAACACTGAAGCTTTCTTT
TRBJ2-1 | TRBD2 | TRBV4-1 | 16 | once | CASSQGGTSVMNEQFF | TGCGCCAGCAGCCAAGGAGGGACTAGTGTAATGAATGAGCAGTTCTTC
TRBJ2-7 | TRBD1 | TRBV25-1 | 15 | few | CASSAGQGGFYEQYF | TGTGCCAGCAGTGCCGGACAGGGGGGTTTTTACGAGCAGTACTTC
TRBJ2-7 | - | TRBV27 | 14 | few | CASGLMGSSYEQYF | TGTGCCAGCGGCCTTATGGGCAGCTCCTACGAGCAGTACTTC
TRBJ1-5 | TRBD1 | TRBV28 | 16 | - | CASSYYGTGGGQPQHF | TGTGCCAGCAGTTACTACGGGACAGGGGGCGGACAGCCCCAGCATTTT
TRBJ1-1 | - | TRBV5-4 | 13 | - | CASSLTRFGEAFF | TGTGCCAGCAGCTTGACCAGATTCGGTGAAGCTTTCTTT
TRBJ1-1 | - | TRBV27 | 11 | - | CASSFGLKAFF | TGTGCCAGCAGTTTCGGTCTGAAAGCTTTCTTT
TRBJ2-3 | - | TRBV24-1 | 13 | few | CATADGGTDTQYF | TGTGCCACCGCCGACGGGGGCACAGATACGCAGTATTTT
TRBJ2-7 | TRBD2 | TRBV7-9 | 16 | - | CASSPLGGTLSYEQYF | TGTGCCAGCAGCCCCCTGGGAGGGACTCTCAGCTACGAGCAGTACTTC
TRBJ1-4 | - | TRBV9 | 15 | - | CASSVGPQGGEKLFF | TGTGCCAGCAGCGTAGGCCCACAGGGTGGGGAAAAACTGTTTTTT
TRBJ2-3 | - | TRBV10-3 | 13 | - | CAISVPGTDTQYF | TGTGCCATCAGTGTCCCCGGCACAGATACGCAGTATTTT
TRBJ2-7 | TRBD1 | TRBV19 | 17 | - | CASSTRRDREQTYEQYF | TGTGCCAGTAGTACGAGGAGGGACAGGGAGCAAACCTACGAGCAGTACTTC